This T cell receptor (beta chain) originates from a study of T cells in Graves' hyperthyroidism and ophthalmopathy. Looking at the study overall: The blood sample was taken at first diagnosis, before treatment began.

The study's findings and limits: Within blood appeared most thyroid clonotypes that had expanded above 0.001.

This clonotype came up many times. Antigen: not known. There were TCR beta CDR3 regions amplified from RNA transcripts. HTBI primers were the set used in a first-round RT-PCR of the TCR CDR3. TCRdb re-analysed the multiplex PCR reads in MiXCR, keeping a single row per CDR3 protein. Of 750,000 to 900,000 distinct CDR3 sequences listed, about 38% are singletons. Germline assignment: CDR1 SGHTA and CDR2 FQGTGA. There are 14 residues in the CDR3. Trimming cost V 1 base and J 8 bases, with 9 bases left between them. PBMCs were collected from a 10 ml volume of fresh peripheral blood. The chain couples TRBV7-3 to TRBJ1-6; tentative D call: TRBD1 (6 bases). The sequence was obtained from a man between 18 and 35 years old with Graves' hyperthyroidism. Source material: blood. This CDR3 is CASSLRGGYSPLHF. The CDR3 bases are TGTGCCAGCAGCTTAAGGGGGGGCTATTCACCCCTCCACTTT.